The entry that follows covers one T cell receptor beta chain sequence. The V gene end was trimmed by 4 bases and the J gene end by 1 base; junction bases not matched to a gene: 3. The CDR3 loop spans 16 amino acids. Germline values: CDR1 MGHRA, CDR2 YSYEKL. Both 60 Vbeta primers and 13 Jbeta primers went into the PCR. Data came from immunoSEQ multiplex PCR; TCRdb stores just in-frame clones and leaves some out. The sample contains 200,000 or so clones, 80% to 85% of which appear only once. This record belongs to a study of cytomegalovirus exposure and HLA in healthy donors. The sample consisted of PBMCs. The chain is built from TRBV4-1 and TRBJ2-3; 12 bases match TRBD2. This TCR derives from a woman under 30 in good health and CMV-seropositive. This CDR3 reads CASSLGLAGRTDTQYF. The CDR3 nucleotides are TGCGCCAGCAGCCTCGGACTAGCGGGACGCACAGATACGCAGTATTTT.